This TCR beta chain emerged from a study of monozygotic twins with cystic fibrosis. Profiling relied on immunoSEQ multiplex PCR, and the TCRdb table lists in-frame clones only, not all of them. Of about 14,000 clones in the sample, 85% to 95% were seen once. About this clone itself: Antigen: not known.

CDR3 length: 13 amino acids. Germline CDR1 and CDR2: SNHLY and FYNNEI. The V end was cut by 2 bases, the J end by 2 bases, with 6 bases between. Study-wide findings and caveats: Median Simpson clonality of approximately 0.0091 suggested naive T cells predominated. Monozygotic CF twins shared more identical nucleotide clonotypes than unrelated patients. Co-twins had the most similar V usage for 13 of 16 pairs, J for 8.

V gene TRBV2 combines with J gene TRBJ1-2; tentative D call: TRBD1 (6 bases). The clonotype originates from a girl aged 2 to 10 with cystic fibrosis. What was sequenced was blood. The CDR3 region has the DNA TGTGCCAGCAGTGAACAGGGGAACTATGGCTACACCTTC. This codes for CASSEQGNYGYTF.